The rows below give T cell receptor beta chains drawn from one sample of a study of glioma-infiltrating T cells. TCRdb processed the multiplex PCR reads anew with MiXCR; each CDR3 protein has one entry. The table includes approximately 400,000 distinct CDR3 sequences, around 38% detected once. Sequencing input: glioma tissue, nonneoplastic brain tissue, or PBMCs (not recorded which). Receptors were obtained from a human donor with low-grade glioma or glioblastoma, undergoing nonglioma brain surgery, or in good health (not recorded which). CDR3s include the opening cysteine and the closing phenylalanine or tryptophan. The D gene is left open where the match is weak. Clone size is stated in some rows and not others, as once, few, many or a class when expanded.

CATRDITSNQPQHF,TGTGCCACCCGGGACATAACTAGCAATCAGCCCCAGCATTTT,NA,TRBV2,TRBJ1-5,NA
CSAGLAGGLGSAGTQYF,TGCAGTGCTGGACTAGCGGGAGGTTTGGGGAGCGCAGGTACGCAGTATTTT,NA,TRBV20-1,TRBJ2-3,TRBD2
CASSQGFAYEQYF,TGTGCCAGCAGTCAGGGTTTTGCCTACGAGCAGTACTTC,many,TRBV6-2/TRBV6-3,TRBJ2-7,NA
CASSLSSRTDTQYF,TGTGCCAGCAGCTTAAGTTCCCGCACAGATACGCAGTATTTT,few,TRBV7-2,TRBJ2-3,NA
CASSLRGPHNSPLHF,TGTGCCAGCAGCTTGCGGGGTCCCCATAATTCACCCCTCCACTTT,NA,TRBV5-4,TRBJ1-6,NA
CASSQDPRTGVGGYTF,TGTGCCAGCAGCCAAGATCCTAGGACAGGGGTGGGAGGCTACACCTTC,NA,TRBV4-2,TRBJ1-2,TRBD1
CASGGPGGTEAFF,TGTGCCAGCGGGGGACCGGGGGGCACTGAAGCTTTCTTT,many,TRBV27,TRBJ1-1,NA
CASSLYGRSYNEQFF,TGTGCCAGCAGTTTATACGGGAGATCCTACAATGAGCAGTTCTTC,few,TRBV28,TRBJ2-1,NA
CASSVGLAGGPSQQFF,TGTGCCAGCAGCGTTGGGCTAGCCGGAGGGCCCAGTCAGCAGTTCTTC,once,TRBV27,TRBJ2-1,NA
CASSTGQIQETQYF,TGTGCCAGCAGTACGGGACAGATTCAAGAGACCCAGTACTTC,many,TRBV27,TRBJ2-5,TRBD1
CASSLVRDPLLADSSYEQYF,TGTGCCAGCAGCTTAGTCAGGGACCCACTTCTAGCGGATAGCTCCTACGAGCAGTACTTC,NA,TRBV7-2,TRBJ2-7,TRBD2
CASSPTSGRSNKQFF,TGTGCCAGCAGCCCTACTAGCGGGAGAAGTAATAAGCAGTTCTTC,NA,TRBV7-2,TRBJ2-1,TRBD2
CASSGQPNTEAFF,TGTGCCAGCAGCGGACAGCCGAACACTGAAGCTTTCTTT,many,TRBV2,TRBJ1-1,NA
CASSQFGTQYGYTF,TGCGCCAGCAGCCAGTTCGGGACACAGTATGGCTACACCTTC,NA,TRBV4-1,TRBJ1-2,NA
CASSDRYGLAENYNEQFF,TGTGCCAGCAGTGACCGATACGGACTAGCGGAGAACTACAATGAGCAGTTCTTC,many,TRBV6-2/TRBV6-3,TRBJ2-1,TRBD2
CSATGLASYNEQFF,TGCAGTGCAACGGGACTAGCGAGCTACAATGAGCAGTTCTTC,few,TRBV20-1,TRBJ2-1,TRBD2
CSASLRGDEQYF,TGCAGTGCTAGCCTAAGGGGGGACGAGCAGTACTTC,many,TRBV20-1,TRBJ2-7,NA
CASHLGGSYNEQFF,TGTGCCAGCCATTTAGGGGGCTCCTACAATGAGCAGTTCTTC,once,TRBV28,TRBJ2-1,NA
CASSSIYRGLFYGYTF,TGTGCCAGCAGTTCAATCTACAGGGGTCTATTCTATGGCTACACCTTC,many,TRBV6-2/TRBV6-3,TRBJ1-2,TRBD1
CASSQGVGGGSYEQYF,TGTGCCAGCAGCCAAGGCGTCGGGGGAGGCTCCTACGAGCAGTACTTC,NA,TRBV3-1,TRBJ2-7,NA
CASSFTSGTDTQYF,TGTGCCAGTAGTTTCACTAGCGGCACAGATACGCAGTATTTT,NA,TRBV19,TRBJ2-3,TRBD2
CASLSGGGGYGYTF,TGTGCCAGCCTTAGCGGAGGGGGGGGCTATGGCTACACCTTC,few,TRBV28,TRBJ1-2,NA
CASSLEGGGSDTQYF,TGTGCCAGCAGTCTAGAGGGAGGGGGGTCAGATACGCAGTATTTT,NA,TRBV2,TRBJ2-3,NA
CASSVHDRSYEQYF,TGTGCCAGCAGCGTCCACGACAGGTCCTACGAGCAGTACTTC,NA,TRBV9,TRBJ2-7,NA
CASSPSGLAGGTDTQYF,TGTGCCAGCAGTCCCTCGGGACTAGCGGGCGGCACAGATACGCAGTATTTT,many,TRBV27,TRBJ2-3,TRBD2
CSARATSGQGRFF,TGCAGTGCTAGAGCGACTAGCGGCCAAGGACGGTTCTTC,few,TRBV20-1,TRBJ2-1,TRBD2
CASSQARDREYGYTF,TGTGCCAGCAGCCAAGCCCGGGACAGAGAATATGGCTACACCTTC,many,TRBV3-1,TRBJ1-2,TRBD1
CSALGPGLDEKLFF,TGCAGTGCCCTGGGGCCAGGGTTAGATGAAAAACTGTTTTTT,NA,TRBV20-1,TRBJ1-4,NA
CAGSLNGGEKLFF,TGTGCCGGCAGTTTGAATGGGGGGGAAAAACTGTTTTTT,NA,TRBV27,TRBJ1-4,NA
CSARNPLGLAGREQFF,TGCAGTGCTAGAAACCCCTTGGGACTAGCGGGACGGGAGCAGTTCTTC,few,TRBV20-1,TRBJ2-1,TRBD2
CSARGGPRSYNEQFF,TGCAGTGCTAGAGGGGGGCCGAGATCCTACAATGAGCAGTTCTTC,NA,TRBV20-1,TRBJ2-1,NA
CASSPARGGVEQFF,TGTGCCAGCAGCCCCGCTCGGGGAGGAGTTGAGCAGTTCTTC,few,TRBV6-1,TRBJ2-1,NA
CASNLVPGTGGPDTQYF,TGTGCCAGCAACCTAGTTCCGGGGACAGGGGGCCCAGATACGCAGTATTTT,NA,TRBV28,TRBJ2-3,TRBD1
CASSYSSGVYEQYF,TGTGCCAGCAGTTACTCTAGCGGGGTCTACGAGCAGTACTTC,NA,TRBV6-6,TRBJ2-7,TRBD2
CASRTGSHGYTF,TGTGCCAGCAGGACAGGGTCACATGGCTACACCTTC,many,TRBV27,TRBJ1-2,TRBD1
CASSFLAGTNTGELFF,TGTGCCAGCAGCTTTCTAGCGGGAACCAACACCGGGGAGCTGTTTTTT,few,TRBV7-2,TRBJ2-2,TRBD2
CASSSSTGLDGYTF,TGTGCCAGCAGTTCCTCAACAGGGCTTGATGGCTACACCTTC,many,TRBV28,TRBJ1-2,NA
CASSFGTGASYNEQFF,TGCGCCAGCAGCTTTGGGACAGGCGCATCCTACAATGAGCAGTTCTTC,NA,TRBV5-1,TRBJ2-1,TRBD1
CSVAGGYGYTF,TGCAGCGTTGCAGGCGGCTATGGCTACACCTTC,few,TRBV29-1,TRBJ1-2,NA
CASSRGPPGPLHF,TGTGCCAGCAGTCGGGGGCCTCCAGGCCCCCTCCACTTT,NA,TRBV27,TRBJ1-6,NA
CATSAPGLSTDTQYF,TGTGCCACCAGTGCTCCGGGACTCAGCACAGATACGCAGTATTTT,NA,TRBV24-1,TRBJ2-3,NA
CGSSFRGGYGYTF,TGTGGCAGCAGTTTCAGGGGAGGCTATGGCTACACCTTC,once,TRBV28,TRBJ1-2,NA
CASSFQTISYEQYF,TGTGCCAGCAGCTTTCAGACAATTTCCTACGAGCAGTACTTC,NA,TRBV7-8,TRBJ2-7,NA
CASSLLPPGQGYEQYF,TGTGCCAGCAGTTTACTTCCCCCGGGACAGGGCTACGAGCAGTACTTC,few,TRBV28,TRBJ2-7,TRBD1
CASTLEASARTGELFF,TGTGCCAGCACCCTTGAGGCTAGCGCCCGCACCGGGGAGCTGTTTTTT,few,TRBV12-3/TRBV12-4,TRBJ2-2,NA
CASSLSTSGKWNEQFF,TGTGCCAGCAGCCTGTCAACTAGCGGGAAATGGAATGAGCAGTTCTTC,NA,TRBV7-9,TRBJ2-1,TRBD2
CASSPGLAGPGNEQLF,TGTGCCAGCAGCCCTGGACTAGCGGGGCCTGGCAATGAGCAGCTCTTC,NA,TRBV6-1,TRBJ2-1,TRBD2
CASSTLRVDEQFF,TGTGCCAGCAGTACGCTCAGGGTTGATGAGCAGTTCTTC,NA,TRBV28,TRBJ2-1,NA
CSAQVNTEAFF,TGCAGTGCCCAAGTGAACACTGAAGCTTTCTTT,NA,TRBV20-1,TRBJ1-1,NA
CASSRTSGFEMGYTF,TGTGCCAGCAGCCGGACATCTGGGTTCGAGATGGGCTACACCTTC,few,TRBV7-8,TRBJ1-2,NA
CASSLGSSIGELFF,TGTGCCAGCAGTTTAGGATCCTCAATCGGGGAGCTGTTTTTT,few,TRBV28,TRBJ2-2,NA
CASSPRQGPNEKLFF,TGTGCCAGTAGTCCCCGACAGGGGCCCAATGAAAAACTGTTTTTT,once,TRBV19,TRBJ1-4,TRBD1
CASRWLRNQPQHF,TGTGCCAGCAGGTGGCTACGCAATCAGCCCCAGCATTTT,NA,TRBV28,TRBJ1-5,NA
CASSQDVSRAQEQFF,TGCGCCAGCAGCCAAGATGTCAGTAGGGCGCAGGAGCAGTTCTTC,NA,TRBV4-3,TRBJ2-1,NA
CATSRPWIGENTEAFF,TGTGCCACCAGCAGACCGTGGATAGGCGAGAACACTGAAGCTTTCTTT,NA,TRBV15,TRBJ1-1,NA
CAISGTDYGYTF,TGTGCCATCAGTGGGACTGACTATGGCTACACCTTC,many,TRBV10-3,TRBJ1-2,NA
CASSLRTIQETQYF,TGTGCCAGCAGCCTTAGGACGATCCAAGAGACCCAGTACTTC,NA,TRBV7-2,TRBJ2-5,NA
CSAPSGYEQYF,TGCAGTGCCCCATCTGGCTACGAGCAGTACTTC,few,TRBV20-1,TRBJ2-7,NA
CATLPLGEQGTDTQYF,TGTGCCACCCTGCCCCTGGGGGAACAGGGAACAGATACGCAGTATTTT,NA,TRBV27,TRBJ2-3,NA
CSAREPGLGQPQHF,TGCAGTGCACGGGAACCCGGGCTAGGGCAGCCCCAGCATTTT,NA,TRBV20-1,TRBJ1-5,NA